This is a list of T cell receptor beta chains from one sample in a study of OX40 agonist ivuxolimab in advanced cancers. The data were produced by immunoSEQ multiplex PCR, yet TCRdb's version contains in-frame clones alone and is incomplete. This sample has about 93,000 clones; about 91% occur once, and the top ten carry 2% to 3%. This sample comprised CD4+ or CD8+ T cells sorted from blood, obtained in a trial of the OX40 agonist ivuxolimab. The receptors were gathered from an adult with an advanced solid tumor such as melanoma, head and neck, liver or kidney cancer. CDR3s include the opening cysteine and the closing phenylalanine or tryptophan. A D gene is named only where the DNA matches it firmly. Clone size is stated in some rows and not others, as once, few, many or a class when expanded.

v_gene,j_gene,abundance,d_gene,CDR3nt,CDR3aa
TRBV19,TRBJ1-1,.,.,TGTGCCAGTAGTAACGACAGGATCACTGAAGCTTTCTTT,CASSNDRITEAFF
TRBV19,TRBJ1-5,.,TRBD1,TGTGCCAGTAGTATTTCGGACAGGGTGAATCAGCCCCAGCATTTT,CASSISDRVNQPQHF
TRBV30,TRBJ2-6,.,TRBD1,TGTGCCTGGAGGACAGGGCAGACCTCTGGGGCCAACGTCCTGACTTTC,CAWRTGQTSGANVLTF
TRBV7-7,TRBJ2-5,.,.,TGTGCTAGCAGCTTAGGGCCTTATCGGGAGACCCAGTACTTC,CASSLGPYRETQYF
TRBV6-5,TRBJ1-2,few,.,TGTGCCAGCAGCTCCCAGGGTGGTGGCTACACCTTC,CASSSQGGGYTF
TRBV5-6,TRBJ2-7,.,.,TGTGCCAGCAGCTTGAACAGGGTTAAGTACGAGCAGTACTTC,CASSLNRVKYEQYF
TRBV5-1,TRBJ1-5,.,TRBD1,TGCGCCAGCAGCTTGGGACAGGGATTTGATCAGCCCCAGCATTTT,CASSLGQGFDQPQHF
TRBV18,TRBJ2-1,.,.,TGTGCCAGCTCATCCCCGAGTAATGAGCAGTTCTTC,CASSSPSNEQFF
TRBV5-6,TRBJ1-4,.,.,TGTGCCAGCAGCGCGACAGATGCAACTAATGAAAAACTGTTTTTT,CASSATDATNEKLFF
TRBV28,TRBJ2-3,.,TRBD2,TGTGCCAGCAGTCCACGACTAGCGGGAGACACAGATACGCAGTATTTT,CASSPRLAGDTDTQYF